One T cell receptor beta chain is described in this entry. Its antigen is currently not known. No base qualities exist here, and no much larger clone lies one base off it. V is pared back by 3 bases and J by 7 bases, with 10 bases lying between the germline termini. Spanning cysteine to phenylalanine, the CDR3 consists of 13 amino acids. The entry retains the CDR3 DNA only, 39 bases that are in frame from base 1. Reading the germline V gene gives CDR1 MNHEY and CDR2 SVGAGI. The data belong to a study of T-cell memory formation after mild COVID-19 (dated by TCRdb to the early 2020s). Study-wide context: TCR sequence clusters from the two donors were found to be largely donor specific. Longitudinal TCRalpha and TCRbeta repertoire sequencing tracked T-cell clones expanding and contracting after mild COVID-19 in a couple of donors. The cohort was made up of two young adult volunteers, one female and one male, who were previously healthy. Here is what the overall study found, with its caveats: Clones that contracted from day 15 to 85 showed balanced CD4/CD8 phenotypes, whereas a second wave of clones that expanded from day 15 to 37 leaned towards CD4+. Only a couple of mild cases were covered in the study, and larger cohorts including severe cases with pre-infection samples were considered necessary. SARS-CoV-2 specificity was not confirmed for the second-wave clones peaking on day 37. Contracting CD4+ clones were found mainly in CM and EM memory subsets, while CD8+ clones were enriched in EMRA. Some responding clones were detected in pre-infection memory, which suggested that pre-existing cross-reactive memory T cells had joined the SARS-CoV-2 response.

PBMCs were isolated by Ficoll-Paque density gradient centrifugation. Sequencing was performed on an Illumina NovaSeq 6000. TCRalpha and TCRbeta cDNA libraries were built by 5'RACE with constant-segment primers, adding sample barcodes and unique molecular identifiers. Trizol reagent was used to extract RNA from every sample. Libraries were amplified in two PCR steps, with a second sample barcode and Illumina TruSeq adapters added in the second step. Sequencing of the libraries was done on an Illumina NovaSeq, producing 2 x 150 bp paired-end reads. As for how the authors treated the data: Demultiplexing of reads and collapsing into UMI-guided consensus sequences were performed with migec v1.2.7. Using mixcr v2.1.11, the UMI consensuses were aligned to TRA and TRB V and J templates and assembled into clonotypes. Clonotypes were classified as expanded or contracted when called significant by both edgeR and NoisET, with noise models trained on biological replicates. For edgeR calls, the thresholds were a false discovery rate-adjusted p below 0.01 and a log2 fold-change of 1. As an exploratory analysis of dynamics, max-normalized trajectories of the 1000 most abundant clonotypes were examined with PCA combined with hierarchical clustering. Each responding clone was given a CD4 or CD8 phenotype based on the CD4+ and CD8+ repertoires, which had been sequenced separately. The public reads were reprocessed in TCRdb via fastp at Q25 and MiXCR, keeping in-frame beta chains. Rows merge per CDR3 protein into single entries with the most common DNA and genes. The V and J calls follow TCRdb's processing rather than the paper's. Counted in this sample were roughly 58,000 distinct CDR3 sequences; more than 8% of them appeared once. Together, the top ten hold about 1.1% of the sample.

The material sequenced was PBMCs or a T cell subset sorted from them (not recorded which). The receptor's source is a man aged 18 to 30 who had mild COVID-19 (a few samples of this study predate the infection). The sample titles of this study are shuffled in the database, so cell type and time point are left out; the donor was told from shared clones. The sequence links TRBV6-5 to TRBJ2-1, with no reliable assignment of the D segment. The DNA sequence is as follows: TGTGCCAGCAGTTATTCCCGCGGAAATGAGCAGTTCTTC. This gives the protein CASSYSRGNEQFF.